This TCR beta chain was obtained from a study of Graves' ophthalmopathy and Graves' hyperthyroidism. Germline V lookup: CDR1 SNHLY, CDR2 FYNNEI. Trimming took 7 bases from V and 1 from J; bases not matched to a gene: 7. This CDR3 is 14 amino acids long. This clonotype was seen a few times. Antigen unknown. Amplified TCR beta CDR3 regions were obtained using RNA transcripts as template. An opening RT-PCR round employed HTBI primers and preceded a second-round multiplex PCR. TCRdb reprocessed the multiplex PCR reads with MiXCR, giving one entry per CDR3 protein. The sample shows 200,000 to 250,000 distinct CDR3 sequences, 45% of them seen only once. Diagnosis was based on clinical symptoms, serum thyroxine, TRAb, thyroid ultrasound and orbital computed tomography. PBMCs stemmed from around 10 ml of fresh peripheral blood. The study's findings and limits: Ophthalmopathy progression prediction by the model yielded a sensitivity of around 68% and a specificity of under 80%. Most expanded clonotypes in thyroid above 0.001 frequency also showed up in blood.

J is TRBJ2-7 and V is TRBV2; TRBD2 matches at 7 bases. Sequences were obtained from peripheral blood. The source is an adult man with Graves' ophthalmopathy. For the CDR3, the DNA is TGTGCCAGCATCCAAGGGAGGGGTTCCTACGAGCAGTACTTC. Translating it yields CASIQGRGSYEQYF.